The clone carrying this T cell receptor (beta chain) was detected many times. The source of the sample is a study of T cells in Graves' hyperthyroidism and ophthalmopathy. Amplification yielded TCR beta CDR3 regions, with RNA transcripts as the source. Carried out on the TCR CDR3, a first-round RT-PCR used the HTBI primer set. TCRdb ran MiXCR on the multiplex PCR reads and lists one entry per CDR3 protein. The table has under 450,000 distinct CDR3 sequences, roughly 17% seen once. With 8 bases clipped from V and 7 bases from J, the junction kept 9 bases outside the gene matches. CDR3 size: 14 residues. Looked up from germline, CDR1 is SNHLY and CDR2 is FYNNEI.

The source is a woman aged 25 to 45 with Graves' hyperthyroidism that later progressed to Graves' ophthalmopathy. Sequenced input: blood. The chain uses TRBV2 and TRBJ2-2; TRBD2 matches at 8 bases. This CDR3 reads CASQSGRGGGELFF. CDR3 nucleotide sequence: TGTGCCAGCCAAAGCGGGAGAGGGGGCGGGGAGCTGTTTTTT.